This TCR beta chain was recovered during a study of blood T cell repertoires in COVID-19. Whole-study context: T cells, B-cell-depleted T cells, or PBMCs supplied cDNA or gDNA.

CDR1 LGHDT and CDR2 YNNKEL come from the germline V gene (reference sequence). This CDR3 contains 16 residues. J lost 1 base, V lost 1 base, and 5 bases had no gene match. As originally analysed: Amplifying reference gene primers gave estimates of nucleated cell counts. Using immunoSEQ multiplex PCR, the repertoire was profiled, and TCRdb retains in-frame clones only, with some absent. The DNA gave D and trimming, while V, J and clone size come from that table. The sample has under 55,000 clones, around four fifths seen once. The TCR originated in a human donor in a cohort sampled during active COVID-19. This chain connects TRBV3-1 (or the pseudogene TRBV3-2) to TRBJ2-5, with 8 bases identical to TRBD2. Sequencing was done on a sample of peripheral blood. The CDR3 reads CASSQVQRGPQETQYF. CDR3 DNA: TGTGCCAGCAGCCAAGTCCAGCGGGGGCCCCAAGAGACCCAGTACTTC.